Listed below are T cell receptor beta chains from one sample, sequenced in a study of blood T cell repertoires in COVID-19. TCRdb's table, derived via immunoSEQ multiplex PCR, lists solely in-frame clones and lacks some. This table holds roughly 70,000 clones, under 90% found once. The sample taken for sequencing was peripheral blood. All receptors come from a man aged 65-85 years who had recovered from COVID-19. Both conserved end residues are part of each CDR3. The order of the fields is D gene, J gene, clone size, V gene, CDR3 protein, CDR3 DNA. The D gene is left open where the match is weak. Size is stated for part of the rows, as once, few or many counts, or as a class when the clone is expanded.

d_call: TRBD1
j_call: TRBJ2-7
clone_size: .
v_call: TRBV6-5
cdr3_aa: CASSLGQLYEQYF
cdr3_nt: TGTGCCAGCAGCCTGGGACAGCTCTACGAGCAGTACTTC

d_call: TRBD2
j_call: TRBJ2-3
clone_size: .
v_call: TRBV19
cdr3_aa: CASKGMTGGITDTQYF
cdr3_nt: TGTGCCAGTAAGGGGATGACGGGGGGGATCACAGATACGCAGTATTTT

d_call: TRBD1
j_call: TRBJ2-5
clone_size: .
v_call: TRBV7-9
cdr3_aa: CASSQAQGEQETQYF
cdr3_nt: TGTGCCAGCAGCCAAGCGCAGGGGGAACAAGAGACCCAGTACTTC

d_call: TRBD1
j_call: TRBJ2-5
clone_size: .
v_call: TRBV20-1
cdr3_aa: CGGQVQETQYF
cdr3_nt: TGCGGAGGACAGGTCCAAGAGACCCAGTACTTC

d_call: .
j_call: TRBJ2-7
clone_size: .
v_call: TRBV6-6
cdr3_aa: CASSYPGHEQYF
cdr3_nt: TGTGCCAGCAGTTACCCAGGGCACGAGCAGTACTTC

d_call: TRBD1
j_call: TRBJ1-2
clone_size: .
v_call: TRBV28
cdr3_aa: CASRGTGWGYGYTF
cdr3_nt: TGTGCCAGCAGAGGGACAGGGTGGGGCTATGGCTACACCTTC

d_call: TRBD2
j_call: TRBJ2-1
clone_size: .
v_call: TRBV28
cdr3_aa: CASSFAGVSYNEQFF
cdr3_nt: TGTGCCAGCAGTTTCGCGGGGGTTTCCTACAATGAGCAGTTCTTC

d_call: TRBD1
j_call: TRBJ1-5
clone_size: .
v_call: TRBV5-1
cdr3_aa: CASRAGGELNQPQHF
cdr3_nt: TGCGCCAGCAGAGCAGGGGGCGAATTGAATCAGCCCCAGCATTTT

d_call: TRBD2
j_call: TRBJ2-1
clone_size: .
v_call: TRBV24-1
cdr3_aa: CATSSRSSGAYNEQFF
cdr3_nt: TGTGCCACCAGTTCTCGGAGTAGCGGGGCCTACAATGAGCAGTTCTTC

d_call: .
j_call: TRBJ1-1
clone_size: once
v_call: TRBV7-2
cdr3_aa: CASSRRGQAFF
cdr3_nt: TGTGCCAGCAGCCGGCGGGGCCAAGCTTTCTTT

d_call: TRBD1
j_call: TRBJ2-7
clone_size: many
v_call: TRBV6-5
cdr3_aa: CASSYSPGQGYEQYF
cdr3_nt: TGTGCCAGCAGTTACTCTCCGGGACAGGGGTACGAGCAGTACTTC

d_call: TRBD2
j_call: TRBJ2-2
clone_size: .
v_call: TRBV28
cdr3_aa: CASSLSDQGGVVIMAGELFF
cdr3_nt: TGTGCCAGCAGTTTATCTGACCAGGGAGGGGTAGTTATTATGGCCGGGGAGCTGTTTTTT

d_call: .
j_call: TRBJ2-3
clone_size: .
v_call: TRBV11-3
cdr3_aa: CASSLGNTQYF
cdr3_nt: TGTGCCAGCAGCTTAGGTAATACGCAGTATTTT

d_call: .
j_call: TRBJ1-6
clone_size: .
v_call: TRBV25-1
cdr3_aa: CASSDPRGFTLHF
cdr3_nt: TGTGCCAGCAGTGACCCCCGGGGATTCACCCTCCACTTT

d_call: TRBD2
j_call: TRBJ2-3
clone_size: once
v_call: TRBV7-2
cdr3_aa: CASSLRYIGRGIRGDTQYF
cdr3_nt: TGTGCCAGCAGCTTACGTTATATCGGGCGGGGGATACGGGGAGATACGCAGTATTTT

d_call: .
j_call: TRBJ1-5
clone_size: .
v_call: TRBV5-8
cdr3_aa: CASSLWGDQPQHF
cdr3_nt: TGTGCCAGCAGCTTGTGGGGAGACCAGCCCCAGCATTTT

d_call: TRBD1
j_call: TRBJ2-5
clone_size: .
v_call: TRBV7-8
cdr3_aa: CASSPPTTGPQETQYF
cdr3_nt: TGTGCCAGCAGCCCTCCCACGACAGGGCCCCAAGAGACCCAGTACTTC

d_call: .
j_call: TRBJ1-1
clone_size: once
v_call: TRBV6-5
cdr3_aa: CASTRTVHGTEAFF
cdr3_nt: TGTGCCAGCACCAGAACAGTTCATGGAACAGAAGCTTTCTTT

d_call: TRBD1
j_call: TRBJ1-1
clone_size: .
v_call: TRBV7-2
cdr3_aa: CASSFRQGPNTEAFF
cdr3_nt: TGTGCCAGCAGTTTTAGACAGGGACCGAACACTGAAGCTTTCTTT

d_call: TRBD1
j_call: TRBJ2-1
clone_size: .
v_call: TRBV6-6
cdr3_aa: CASRLGRDRVNEQFF
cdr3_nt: TGTGCCAGCAGATTGGGCCGGGACAGGGTCAATGAGCAGTTCTTC

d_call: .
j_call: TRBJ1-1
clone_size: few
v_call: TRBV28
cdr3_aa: CASSLGLDYMNTEAFF
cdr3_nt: TGTGCCAGCAGTCTTGGCCTAGATTACATGAACACTGAAGCTTTCTTT

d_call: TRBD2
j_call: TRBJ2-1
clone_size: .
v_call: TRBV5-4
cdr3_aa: CASSLRLASDEQFF
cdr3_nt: TGTGCCAGCAGCTTGCGACTAGCGAGCGATGAGCAGTTCTTC

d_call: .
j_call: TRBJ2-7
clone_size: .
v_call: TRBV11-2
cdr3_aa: CASSLDGRGYEQYF
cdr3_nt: TGTGCCAGCAGCTTAGACGGTAGGGGCTACGAGCAGTACTTC

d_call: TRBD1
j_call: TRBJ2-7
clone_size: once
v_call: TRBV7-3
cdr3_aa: CASSLQGTGSYEQYF
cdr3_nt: TGTGCCAGCAGCTTACAGGGGACAGGGTCCTACGAGCAGTACTTC

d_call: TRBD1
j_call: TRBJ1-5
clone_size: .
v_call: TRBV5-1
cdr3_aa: CASSPGQGGGQPQHF
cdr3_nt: TGCGCCAGCAGCCCTGGACAGGGAGGAGGTCAGCCCCAGCATTTT

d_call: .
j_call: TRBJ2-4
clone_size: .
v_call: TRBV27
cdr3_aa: CASSKGESKNIQYF
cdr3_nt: TGTGCCAGCAGTAAAGGGGAATCCAAAAACATTCAGTACTTC

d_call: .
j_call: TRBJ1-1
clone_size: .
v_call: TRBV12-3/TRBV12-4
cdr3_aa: CASATVAEAFF
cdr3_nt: TGTGCCAGCGCGACAGTGGCTGAAGCTTTCTTT

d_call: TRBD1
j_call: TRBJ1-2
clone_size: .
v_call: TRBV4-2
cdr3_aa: CASSQDPEQGDYGYTF
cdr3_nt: TGTGCCAGCAGCCAAGATCCAGAACAGGGGGACTATGGCTACACCTTC

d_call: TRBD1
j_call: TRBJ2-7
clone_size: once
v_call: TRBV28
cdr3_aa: CASTQGGTGYEQYF
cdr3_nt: TGTGCCAGCACTCAGGGGGGGACAGGGTACGAGCAGTACTTC

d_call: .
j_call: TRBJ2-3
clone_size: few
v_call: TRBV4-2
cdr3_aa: CASSQSSVSTDTQYF
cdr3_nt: TGTGCCAGCAGCCAATCTAGCGTTAGCACAGATACGCAGTATTTT

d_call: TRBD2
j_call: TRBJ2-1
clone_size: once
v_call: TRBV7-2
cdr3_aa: CASSNDLAGYNEQFF
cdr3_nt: TGTGCCAGCAGCAATGACCTAGCGGGATACAATGAGCAGTTCTTC

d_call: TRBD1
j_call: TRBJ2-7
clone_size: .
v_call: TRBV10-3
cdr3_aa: CAISETGEGSYEQYF
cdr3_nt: TGTGCCATCAGTGAGACAGGGGAAGGATCCTACGAGCAGTACTTC

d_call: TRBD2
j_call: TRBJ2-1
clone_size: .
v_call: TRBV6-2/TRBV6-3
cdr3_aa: CASSYSRLAGSSYNEQFF
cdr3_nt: TGTGCCAGCAGTTACAGTCGGCTAGCGGGAAGCTCCTACAATGAGCAGTTCTTC

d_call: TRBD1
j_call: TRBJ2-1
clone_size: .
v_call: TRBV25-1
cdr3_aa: CASSPPGQYNEQFF
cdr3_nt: TGTGCCAGCAGTCCGCCGGGACAGTACAATGAGCAGTTCTTC

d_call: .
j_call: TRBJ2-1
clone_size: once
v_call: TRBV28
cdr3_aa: CASSLLGNSYNEQFF
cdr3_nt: TGTGCCAGCAGCCTGCTCGGGAACTCCTACAATGAGCAGTTCTTC

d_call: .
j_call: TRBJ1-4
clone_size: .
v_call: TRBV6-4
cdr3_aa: CASSDAGTLSAKLFF
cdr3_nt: TGTGCCAGCAGTGACGCCGGGACATTGAGCGCAAAACTGTTTTTT

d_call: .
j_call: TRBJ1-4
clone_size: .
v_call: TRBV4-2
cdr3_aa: CASSSRRRSDEKLFF
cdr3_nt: TGTGCCAGCAGCTCCCGAAGGAGGTCGGATGAAAAACTGTTTTTT

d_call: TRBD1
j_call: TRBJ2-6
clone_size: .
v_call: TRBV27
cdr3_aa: CASSFGTGVGANVLTF
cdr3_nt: TGTGCCAGCAGCTTTGGGACAGGGGTCGGGGCCAACGTCCTGACTTTC

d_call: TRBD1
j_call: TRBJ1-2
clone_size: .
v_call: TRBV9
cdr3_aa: CASSAKPGQEDYGYTF
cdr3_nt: TGTGCCAGCAGCGCGAAACCGGGACAGGAAGACTATGGCTACACCTTC

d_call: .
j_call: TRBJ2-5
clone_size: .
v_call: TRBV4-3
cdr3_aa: CASSQGGGGFRYQETQYF
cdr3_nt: TGCGCCAGCAGCCAGGGAGGGGGGGGTTTCCGGTACCAAGAGACCCAGTACTTC

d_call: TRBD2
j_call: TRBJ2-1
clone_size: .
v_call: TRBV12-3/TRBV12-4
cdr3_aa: CASRASGVPEQFF
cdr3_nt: TGTGCCAGCAGAGCTAGCGGGGTCCCTGAGCAGTTCTTC